A selection of T cell receptor beta chains follows, all from one sample in a study of T-cell memory formation after mild COVID-19. TCRdb reanalysed the 5' RACE reads using MiXCR and keeps one entry per CDR3 protein. The data contain roughly 300,000 distinct CDR3 sequences, 8% to 9% of them singletons. Sequencing was performed on PBMCs or a T cell subset sorted from them (not recorded which). The receptors derive from a man aged 18 to 30 who had mild COVID-19 (a few samples of this study predate the infection). Cell type and time point are not known. CDR3s include the opening cysteine and the closing phenylalanine or tryptophan. D genes are given only for firm matches. The size field is filled for only some rows; it gives once, few, many or a size class.

abundance: .
d_gene: .
v_gene: TRBV6-5
j_gene: TRBJ1-1
CDR3nt: TGTGCCAGCAGTGCCTCCCCCCAACCGAACACTGAAGCTTTCTTT
CDR3aa: CASSASPQPNTEAFF

abundance: few
d_gene: .
v_gene: TRBV4-1
j_gene: TRBJ2-7
CDR3nt: TGCGCCAGCAGCCACGGCGGGCCATACGAGCAGTACTTC
CDR3aa: CASSHGGPYEQYF

abundance: few
d_gene: TRBD2
v_gene: TRBV11-2
j_gene: TRBJ2-3
CDR3nt: TGTGCCAGCAGCTTAGGGACCCTAGCGGGTTTTGGGGATACGCAGTATTTT
CDR3aa: CASSLGTLAGFGDTQYF

abundance: few
d_gene: .
v_gene: TRBV24-1
j_gene: TRBJ2-2
CDR3nt: TGTGCCACCAGTGATGGTGGGAAGGCCCCCGGGGAGCTGTTTTTT
CDR3aa: CATSDGGKAPGELFF

abundance: many
d_gene: .
v_gene: TRBV5-1
j_gene: TRBJ2-7
CDR3nt: TGCGCCAGCAGCGCAACCGGGTTAAGGTCCTACGAGCAGTACTTC
CDR3aa: CASSATGLRSYEQYF

abundance: few
d_gene: .
v_gene: TRBV23-1
j_gene: TRBJ2-3
CDR3nt: TGCGCCAGCAGACCCAGCCAACCCCCCGATACGCAGTATTTT
CDR3aa: CASRPSQPPDTQYF

abundance: .
d_gene: TRBD1
v_gene: TRBV4-1
j_gene: TRBJ2-7
CDR3nt: TGCGCCAGCAGCCGCGGGACAGGGGGGACACTATACTACGAGCAGTACTTC
CDR3aa: CASSRGTGGTLYYEQYF

abundance: .
d_gene: .
v_gene: TRBV5-1
j_gene: TRBJ2-7
CDR3nt: TGCGCCAGCAGCTTGGTGGTGGGATCCGAGCAGTACTTC
CDR3aa: CASSLVVGSEQYF

abundance: few
d_gene: .
v_gene: TRBV30
j_gene: TRBJ2-3
CDR3nt: TGTGCCTGGAGATCCGTAGCGGCAGGGTGGGATACGCAGTATTTT
CDR3aa: CAWRSVAAGWDTQYF

abundance: many
d_gene: .
v_gene: TRBV7-3
j_gene: TRBJ2-5
CDR3nt: TGTGCCAGCAGCCCCGGGAGGGGGCGGATGACCCAGTACTTC
CDR3aa: CASSPGRGRMTQYF